A single sample is the source of the 20 T cell receptor beta chains below, sequenced in a study of T cells in Graves' hyperthyroidism and ophthalmopathy. The source material, RNA transcripts, was used to amplify TCR beta CDR3 regions. A set of HTBI primers served as the primers for a first-round RT-PCR of the TCR CDR3. TCRdb passed the multiplex PCR reads through MiXCR, listing each CDR3 protein once. The profile shows hundreds of thousands of distinct CDR3 sequences, 14% of them singletons. The sample taken for sequencing was blood. The receptors here all came from a woman aged 18-29 years with Graves' hyperthyroidism.

A few counts support this clonotype. CDR3 DNA: TGTGCCAGCAGTCGAGTATTACTAGCGGGAGGGGGCACAGATACGCAGTATTTT. It is translated as CASSRVLLAGGGTDTQYF. The J gene is TRBJ2-3, the V gene TRBV27; TRBD2 matches 13 bases. This CDR3 comprises 18 residues. J lost 1 base, V lost 5 bases, and 9 bases had no gene match. In germline, CDR1 is MNHEY, CDR2 SMNVEV (reference sequence).

The chain joins TRBV7-9 to TRBJ2-7, with a tentative D call TRBD2 (7 bases). The germline V and J ends were trimmed by 5 bases and 5 bases, with 16 bases remaining between them. The CDR3 contains 14 residues. Germline lookup yields CDR1 SEHNR and CDR2 FQNEAQ (reference sequence). The CDR3 DNA is TGTGCCAGCAGCACCTGGGGGGGGGGCAACGAGCAGTACTTC. This sequence encodes CASSTWGGGNEQYF.

V is TRBV6-4 and J is TRBJ2-2; possibly TRBD1 for D (7 bases). Trimming removed 7 bases at V and 4 bases at J, with 16 bases between. CDR1 and CDR2 from the germline V gene are MRHNA and SNTAGT. The CDR3 has 15 residues. The CDR3 DNA follows: TGTGCCAGCATCGGGGGACAGAACTTCACCGGGGAGCTGTTTTTT. This codes for CASIGGQNFTGELFF.

In its sample, this clonotype was seen a few times. The CDR3 DNA follows: TGTGCCAGCAGCTTAGCTGGCAGCAGCAACGAGCAGTACTTC. Its translation: CASSLAGSSNEQYF. V usage is TRBV7-6 and J usage is TRBJ2-7; D call uncertain. Germline V gene lookup returns CDR1 SGHVS and CDR2 FNYEAQ. Trimming left V 0 bases short and J 5 bases short, with 11 bases between. The CDR3 covers 14 residues.

The chain uses TRBV7-2 and TRBJ2-7; 9 nucleotides agree with TRBD2. V lost 4 bases and J lost 7; bases outside the gene matches: 5. Germline CDR1 SGHTA, CDR2 FQGNSA. This CDR3 is built from 13 residues. The CDR3, as DNA: TGTGCCAGCAGCTCCTCTAGCGGGATGGAGCAGTACTTC. Its protein product is CASSSSSGMEQYF.

Many counts were recorded for this clonotype. The genes are TRBV7-9 and TRBJ1-2; D is uncertain. Trimming removed 5 bases at V and 5 bases at J, with 15 bases between. Germline lookup yields CDR1 SEHNR and CDR2 FQNEAQ (reference sequence). This CDR3 is 14 amino acids long. CDR3 protein: CASSPESSGYGYTF. The CDR3 DNA reads as TGTGCCAGCAGCCCCGAGAGTTCGGGATATGGCTACACCTTC.

There are many counts of this clonotype. The chain combines TRBV11-2 with TRBJ1-1; TRBD1 agrees at 7 bases. The length of the CDR3 is 14 residues. Germline V gene sequence: CDR1 SGHAT, CDR2 FQNNGV. V lost 5 bases, J lost 2 bases, and 5 bases stayed unmatched. The chain's CDR3 is CASSETGINTEAFF. The CDR3, as DNA: TGTGCCAGCAGCGAGACAGGGATAAACACTGAAGCTTTCTTT.

A few counts support this clonotype. This may arise from a read error, as a much more abundant clone is one base away. The CDR3 spells CASSFLTRGMDTQYF. DNA of the CDR3: TGTGCCAGCAGTTTCCTGACAAGGGGAATGGATACGCAGTATTTT. The rearrangement joins TRBV28 to TRBJ2-3, with D possibly matching TRBD1 (5 bases). Germline CDR1 reads MDHEN; CDR2 reads SYDVKM. The length of the CDR3 is 15 residues. V was clipped by 3 bases and J by 6 bases, with 16 bases between them.

Notes on this clonotype: With a much larger clone just one base away, this may be a read error. This chain connects TRBV13 to TRBJ2-1, with D possibly TRBD2 on 5 matching bases. Germline V gene lookup returns CDR1 PRHDT and CDR2 FYEKMQ (reference sequence). Trimming removed 7 bases from V and 10 bases from J, with 17 bases in between. This CDR3 has 13 amino acids. CDR3 amino acids: CASKIRGSYEQFF. The CDR3 coding sequence is TGTGCCAGCAAGATACGGGGAAGTTACGAGCAGTTCTTC.

The rearrangement uses TRBV7-2 and TRBJ2-7, with 7 bases that match TRBD1. This CDR3 is built from 15 residues. V lost 5 bases to trimming and J lost 7 bases; unmatched junction nucleotides: 14. Germline CDR1 reads SGHTA; CDR2 reads FQGNSA. CDR3 residues: CASSDYRGYRREQYF. CDR3 bases: TGTGCCAGCAGCGACTACAGGGGATACCGGCGGGAGCAGTACTTC.

A few counts support this clonotype. Mismatch with germline at one junction end may stem from a read error. The genes are TRBV14 and TRBJ2-7; 7 bases agree with TRBD1. CDR3 length equals 15 residues. In germline, CDR1 is SGHDN, CDR2 FVKESK. The CDR3 nucleotides read TGTGCCAGCAGCCAAGGGACAGGTGCTTCCTACGGGCAGTACTTC. It encodes CASSQGTGASYGQYF.

This clonotype was found many times. The chain uses TRBV25-1 and TRBJ2-1, with 11 bases lining up with TRBD2. CDR1 is MGHDK, CDR2 SYGVNS, per germline. The ends lost 8 bases at V and 7 bases at J; junction bases unmatched: 7. This CDR3 spans 14 amino acids. The chain's CDR3 is CASSPLAGGNEQFF. For the CDR3, the DNA is TGTGCCAGCTCCCCCCTAGCGGGAGGAAATGAGCAGTTCTTC.

The DNA for the CDR3 is TGTGCCAGCAGCTTAGCCGACCTAGCGGGAAGAAACATTCAGTACTTC. As protein: CASSLADLAGRNIQYF. This chain uses TRBV7-2 with TRBJ2-4; 9 bases are a match to TRBD2. CDR3 size: 16 residues. Trimming removed 0 bases from V and 6 bases from J; junction bases left unmatched: 6. Germline CDR1 reads SGHTA; CDR2 reads FQGNSA.

The genes are TRBV5-1 and TRBJ2-3, with D perhaps TRBD1 (5 bases). The V gene's germline CDR1 is SGHRS and CDR2 YFSETQ. With 4 bases removed from V and 6 bases from J, the gap between germline ends came to 18 bases. The CDR3 loop spans 15 amino acids. CDR3 in DNA: TGCGCCAGCAGCCATATTACAGGCCCGGCGGATACGCAGTATTTT. Translated, it gives CASSHITGPADTQYF.

This clonotype has ten or more counts. The V gene is TRBV6-2 or TRBV6-3, the J gene TRBJ2-7; 8 nucleotides match TRBD1. CDR1 is MNHEY and CDR2 is SVGEGT in the germline V gene. J lost 0 bases, V lost 4 bases, and 8 bases had no gene match. The CDR3 consists of 16 residues. CDR3 nucleotide sequence: TGTGCCAGCAGTTCGAGACAGGGGCGAACCTCCTACGAGCAGTACTTC. As protein: CASSSRQGRTSYEQYF.

This clonotype was seen ten or more times. The chain carries TRBV28 and TRBJ1-2; TRBD1 matches at 7 bases. Germline V gene data show CDR1 as MDHEN and CDR2 as SYDVKM. V was clipped by 6 bases and J by 2 bases; unmatched bases: 9. The CDR3 consists of 15 residues. The CDR3 loop reads CASRATAGGNYGYTF. The CDR3 DNA is TGTGCCAGCAGAGCAACGGCAGGGGGAAACTATGGCTACACCTTC.

This clonotype was observed a handful of times. V and J are TRBV4-1 and TRBJ2-7; 8 bases are a match to TRBD2. This CDR3 has 16 residues. The trim removed 1 base at V and 6 bases at J, leaving 11 bases unmatched. Germline CDR1 MGHRA, CDR2 YSYEKL. CDR3: CASSQAVSGTSREQYF. The CDR3 bases are TGCGCCAGCAGCCAAGCGGTTAGCGGGACGTCACGCGAGCAGTACTTC.

The chain combines TRBV30 with TRBJ2-3, with D possibly TRBD2 on 6 matching bases. This CDR3 has 15 residues. CDR1 and CDR2 from the germline V gene are GTSNPN and SVGIG (reference sequence). Trimming pared 6 bases from V and 1 base from J, leaving 17 bases between. CDR3 DNA: TGTGCCTGCAGGGCCCAGGGCGGGGGCACAGATACGCAGTATTTT. Protein: CACRAQGGGTDTQYF.

This clonotype was counted only a few times. This chain joins TRBV5-5 and TRBJ1-3, with 8 positions matching TRBD1. CDR1 and CDR2 from the germline V gene are SGHKS and YYEKEE (reference sequence). V dropped 5 bases and J dropped 8; count of bases not matched to a gene: 6. CDR3 length: 13 amino acids. CDR3: CASRHQGAYTIYF. CDR3 coding DNA: TGTGCCAGCAGGCATCAGGGGGCATACACCATATATTTT. Variable domain in full (rest from reference TRBV5-5 and TRBJ1-3): DAGVTQSPTHLIKTRGQQVTLRCSPISGHKSVSWYQQVLGQGPQFIFQYYEKEERGRGNFPDRFSARQFPNYSSELNVNALLLGDSALYLCASRHQGAYTIYFGEGSWLTVV.

This clonotype was counted between two and nine times. The CDR3 nucleotides read TGTGCCACCAGTGCCGTACCGGGACTAGCTACTCCTGGGGCCAACGTCCTGACTTTC. This encodes CATSAVPGLATPGANVLTF. The V and J genes are TRBV24-1 and TRBJ2-6, with 9 bases that match TRBD2. Germline loops: CDR1 KGHDR, CDR2 SFDVKD. This CDR3 comprises 19 residues. V trimming: 5 bases; J trimming: 2 bases; junction bases outside the gene matches: 12.